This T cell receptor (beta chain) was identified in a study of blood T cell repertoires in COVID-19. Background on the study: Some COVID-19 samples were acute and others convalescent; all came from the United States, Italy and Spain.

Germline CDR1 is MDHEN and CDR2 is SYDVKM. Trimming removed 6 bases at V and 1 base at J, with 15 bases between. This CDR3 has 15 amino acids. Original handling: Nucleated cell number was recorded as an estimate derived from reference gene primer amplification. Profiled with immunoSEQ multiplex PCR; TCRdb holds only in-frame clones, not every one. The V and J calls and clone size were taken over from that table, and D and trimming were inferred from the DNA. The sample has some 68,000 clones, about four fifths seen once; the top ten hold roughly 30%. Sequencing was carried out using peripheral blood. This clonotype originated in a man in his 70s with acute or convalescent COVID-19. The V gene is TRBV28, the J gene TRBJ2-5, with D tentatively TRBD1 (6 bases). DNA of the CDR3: TGTGCCAGCAGGCCCGGGACACGGAGCCAAGAGACCCAGTACTTC. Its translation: CASRPGTRSQETQYF.